The rows below give T cell receptor beta chains drawn from one sample of a study of OX40 agonist ivuxolimab in advanced cancers. Assay used: immunoSEQ multiplex PCR; TCRdb lists only in-frame clones, some missing. The profile covers 30,000 to 35,000 clones, with approximately 90% appearing a single time and roughly a third taken by the ten largest. The sample here was CD4+ or CD8+ T cells sorted from blood, taken in a trial of the OX40 agonist ivuxolimab. Source of these receptors: an adult with an advanced solid tumor such as melanoma, head and neck, liver or kidney cancer. The CDR3 runs from the conserved cysteine through the conserved F or W. D genes are given only for firm matches. Expanded clones are given a class, and other clones once, few, many or no size at all.

j_call | clone_size | d_call | v_call | cdr3_aa | cdr3_nt
TRBJ1-1 | NA | NA | TRBV4-3 | CASSHAGGEAFF | TGCGCCAGCAGCCATGCTGGGGGGGAAGCTTTCTTT
TRBJ2-7 | NA | NA | TRBV19 | CASSISVNWYEQYF | TGTGCCAGTAGTATTTCAGTCAATTGGTACGAGCAGTACTTC
TRBJ2-7 | once | NA | TRBV28 | CASSRAYEQYF | TGTGCCAGCAGTCGAGCCTACGAGCAGTACTTC
TRBJ2-2 | NA | NA | TRBV30 | CAWSVPQVDTGELFF | TGTGCCTGGAGTGTACCCCAGGTGGACACCGGGGAGCTGTTTTTT
TRBJ2-2 | NA | NA | TRBV11-3 | CAIRYIGITGELFF | TGTGCCATTAGGTATATAGGGATAACCGGGGAGCTGTTTTTT
TRBJ2-7 | few | NA | TRBV7-9 | CASSPGRPEQYF | TGTGCCAGCAGCCCCGGACGCCCAGAGCAGTACTTC
TRBJ2-7 | NA | NA | TRBV7-3 | CASSSPQADGLNEQYF | TGTGCCAGCAGTTCGCCGCAGGCAGACGGTCTCAACGAGCAGTACTTC
TRBJ2-7 | NA | NA | TRBV27 | CASSSWSLPAYEQYF | TGTGCCAGCAGTTCATGGTCGTTGCCGGCCTACGAGCAGTACTTC
TRBJ2-7 | NA | NA | TRBV4-2 | CASSQAADSYEQYF | TGTGCCAGCAGCCAAGCCGCCGATTCCTACGAGCAGTACTTC
TRBJ2-7 | NA | NA | TRBV4-2 | CASSPKLPDEQYF | TGTGCCAGCAGTCCAAAACTACCCGACGAGCAGTACTTC
TRBJ2-7 | NA | TRBD2 | TRBV6-6 | CASSYSAGGTYEQYF | TGTGCCAGCAGTTACTCTGCGGGAGGGACCTACGAGCAGTACTTC
TRBJ2-1 | medium-sized | TRBD2 | TRBV30 | CAWRPPTSGRRGGEQFF | TGTGCCTGGAGGCCCCCGACTAGCGGACGGCGGGGTGGTGAGCAGTTCTTC
TRBJ2-1 | NA | TRBD2 | TRBV10-3 | CAISDPGTTTYNEQFF | TGTGCCATCAGTGACCCCGGGACTACTACCTACAATGAGCAGTTCTTC
TRBJ2-1 | NA | NA | TRBV13 | CASSPKQGSYNEQFF | TGTGCCAGCAGCCCAAAACAGGGTTCCTACAATGAGCAGTTCTTC
TRBJ2-1 | NA | NA | TRBV4-3 | CASSQDQREEQFF | TGCGCCAGCAGCCAAGACCAACGGGAAGAGCAGTTCTTC